This T cell receptor (beta chain) was captured by sequencing in a study of beta chain features in type 1 diabetes. This clone came up a few times. The antigen is not known. The study's findings and limits: A moderate, significant TCRB CDR3 shortening appeared in type 1 diabetes across four CD4+ subsets.

Every bit of the isolated RNA underwent reverse transcription, so sequencing read expressed TCRB transcripts. Repertoires were generated with immunoSEQ multiplex PCR, while TCRdb's copy carries only in-frame clones and drops some. The table has about 650,000 clones, around 12% seen once. The sequence was collected from a man between 25 and 39 years old with type 1 diabetes. The sequencing input was naive CD4+ T cells from blood.

This CDR3 is CASSSDQRSDNEQFF. The DNA of the CDR3 is TGTGCCAGCAGCTCGGACCAGCGTTCGGACAATGAGCAGTTCTTC. The chain joins TRBV5-4 to TRBJ2-1; D remains ambiguous. This CDR3 has 15 residues. Trimming shortened V by 3 bases and J by 5 bases, and 15 bases separated the two germline ends. Germline CDR1 reads SGHNT; CDR2 reads YYREEE (reference sequence).